Following are 24 T cell receptor beta chains from one sample sequenced in a study of cytomegalovirus exposure and HLA in healthy donors. 13 Jbeta primers and 60 Vbeta primers were used for the PCR. Assay: immunoSEQ multiplex PCR; the TCRdb copy retains only in-frame clones and omits some. This table has approximately 190,000 clones, approximately 80% appearing once. Sequencing input: PBMCs. These receptors were obtained from a woman younger than 45 in good health and CMV-seropositive.

This chain connects TRBV28 to TRBJ2-1, with TRBD2 matching over 9 bases. The junction had 11 bases not matched to a gene; V was cut back by 2 bases and J by 3 bases. Looked up from germline, CDR1 is MDHEN and CDR2 is SYDVKM. This CDR3 contains 18 residues. This CDR3 is CASSLIVSGGEFYNEQFF. The CDR3 nucleotides read TGTGCCAGCAGTTTAATAGTTAGCGGGGGCGAATTCTACAATGAGCAGTTCTTC.

The chain combines TRBV6-6 with TRBJ1-1, with D perhaps TRBD1 (6 bases). V lost 5 bases to trimming and J lost 1 base, with 14 bases between them. From germline, CDR1 is MNHNY and CDR2 SVGAGI (reference sequence). This CDR3 comprises 15 residues. CDR3 nucleotides: TGTGCCAGCAGTACCCCGGACAGCCGGAACACTGAAGCTTTCTTT. Amino acid sequence: CASSTPDSRNTEAFF.

V and J are TRBV2 and TRBJ2-7; 11 bases map to TRBD1. Germline CDR1 SNHLY, CDR2 FYNNEI. Trimming took 6 bases from V and 4 from J; bases not matched to a gene: 11. The CDR3 is 16 amino acids. Here the CDR3 reads CASRALKDRGLYEQYF. DNA for the CDR3: TGTGCCAGCAGGGCCCTCAAGGACAGGGGGCTTTACGAGCAGTACTTC.

Regarding this clone: Mismatch with germline at one junction end may stem from a read error. The chain joins TRBV5-1 to TRBJ1-1; TRBD1 is a possible D gene (5 bases). Germline CDR1 is SGHRS and CDR2 is YFSETQ. The CDR3 is 15 residues long. The CDR3 nucleotides read TGCGCCAGCAGTTTGGGATTCCGGGGGGGAGCTGAAGCTTTCTTT. Protein: CASSLGFRGGAEAFF.

The chain has TRBV28 and TRBJ2-7, with 12 bases that match TRBD2. With V trimmed by 4 bases and J by 3 bases, 4 bases remained unmatched. Germline CDR1 and CDR2: MDHEN and SYDVKM. The CDR3 covers 15 residues. As DNA, the CDR3 is TGTGCCAGCAGTTCCGGACTAGCGGGACTCTACGAGCAGTACTTC. It is translated as CASSSGLAGLYEQYF.

The chain couples TRBV10-3 to TRBJ2-1, with D unclear. V was cut by 6 bases and J by 9 bases, with 12 bases left in between. Looked up from germline, CDR1 is ENHRY and CDR2 is SYGVKD. The CDR3 runs to 12 residues. The CDR3: CAISPPASEQFF. As DNA, the CDR3 is TGTGCCATCAGCCCCCCTGCGAGTGAGCAGTTCTTC.

This chain connects TRBV7-9 to TRBJ1-1; D possibly corresponds to TRBD1 (5 bases). Trimming took off 1 base at V and 7 bases at J, with 10 bases between the two ends. This CDR3 comprises 13 residues. Germline V lookup: CDR1 SEHNR, CDR2 FQNEAQ (reference sequence). The CDR3 DNA is TGTGCCAGCAGCTTAGTGGAGGGGAATGAAGCTTTCTTT. Translated, it gives CASSLVEGNEAFF.

This rearrangement joins TRBV7-9 to TRBJ2-7; 8 bases agree with TRBD2. The CDR3 totals 13 residues. V lost 4 bases and J lost 5; bases outside the gene matches: 4. Germline CDR1 SEHNR, CDR2 FQNEAQ (reference sequence). The CDR3 bases are TGTGCCAGCAGCTCCTCGGGAGGGGACGAGCAGTACTTC. Protein sequence: CASSSSGGDEQYF.

V gene TRBV28 combines with J gene TRBJ1-5, with D maybe TRBD1 (6 bases). The CDR3 is 14 amino acids. The germline CDR1 and CDR2 sequences are MDHEN and SYDVKM. V was trimmed by 7 bases and J by 5 bases, leaving 15 bases between them. The CDR3 loop is CASTNPQGYQPQHF. CDR3 bases: TGTGCCAGCACCAACCCACAGGGCTATCAGCCCCAGCATTTT.

This chain joins TRBV2 and TRBJ1-4; weak D call: TRBD1 (6 bases). V was trimmed by 1 base and J by 2 bases, leaving 8 bases between them. Germline V gives CDR1 SNHLY, CDR2 FYNNEI. The CDR3 is 15 residues long. The chain's CDR3 is CASSEEGGTNEKLFF. CDR3 coding DNA: TGTGCCAGCAGTGAAGAGGGGGGGACTAATGAAAAACTGTTTTTT.

V is TRBV10-3 and J is TRBJ1-1; D may be TRBD1 (6 bases). V gave up 2 bases and J gave up 3 bases, with 10 bases separating them. Germline values: CDR1 ENHRY, CDR2 SYGVKD. This CDR3 contains 14 residues. The CDR3 DNA sequence: TGTGCCATCAGTGAGCGGGGGGCGGACACTGAAGCTTTCTTT. This gives the protein CAISERGADTEAFF.

The V call is TRBV5-1, the J call TRBJ1-1; D is unclear. Germline V CDR1 and CDR2: SGHRS, YFSETQ. V was cut by 1 base and J by 5 bases, with 6 bases left in between. The CDR3 sequence is 12 residues long. The CDR3 reads CASSLTGTEAFF. The CDR3 bases are TGCGCCAGCAGCTTGACGGGGACTGAAGCTTTCTTT.

The chain carries TRBV4-1 and TRBJ2-7; a weak D match, TRBD1 (6 bases). V lost 4 bases, J lost 5 bases, and 9 bases lay in between. Germline CDR1 is MGHRA and CDR2 is YSYEKL. The CDR3 is made up of 12 amino acids. The CDR3 coding sequence is TGCGCCAGCAGCCCACAGGGTAACGAGCAGTACTTC. This sequence encodes CASSPQGNEQYF.

This chain connects TRBV6-6 to TRBJ1-6; the D gene is possibly TRBD1 (5 bases). The V gene lost 6 bases and the J gene lost 8 bases, with 11 bases spanning the gap. The CDR3 is 13 residues long. The V gene's germline CDR1 is MNHNY and CDR2 SVGAGI (reference sequence). Here the CDR3 DNA reads TGTGCCAGCAGCCGCGAAGGGGATTCACCCCTCCACTTT. This encodes CASSREGDSPLHF.

This clone was counted between two and nine times. The chain combines TRBV6-6 with TRBJ1-1; no reliable D call. The CDR3 is made up of 11 amino acids. In germline, CDR1 is MNHNY, CDR2 SVGAGI (reference sequence). The V and J ends lost 7 bases and 2 bases respectively, with 5 bases between them. The CDR3 spells CASTSNTEAFF. The CDR3 DNA follows: TGTGCCAGCACCAGTAACACTGAAGCTTTCTTT.

This clone turned up a few times. The rearrangement joins TRBV10-3 to TRBJ2-7; 7 nucleotides match TRBD2. This CDR3 has 15 residues. V dropped 6 bases and J dropped 6; count of bases not matched to a gene: 14. Germline V gene sequence: CDR1 ENHRY, CDR2 SYGVKD. The CDR3 sequence: CAIRSSGKEEGEQYF. The CDR3, as DNA: TGTGCCATCAGGTCGAGCGGGAAAGAAGAGGGCGAGCAGTACTTC.

This clone is a singleton in its sample. The rearrangement links TRBV30 to TRBJ2-1, with D possibly being TRBD2 (6 bases). The CDR3 is 12 residues long. V was trimmed by 0 bases and J by 12 bases, leaving 12 bases between them. CDR1 is GTSNPN, CDR2 SVGIG, per germline (reference sequence). The CDR3 loop reads CAWSVLLGGQFF. The CDR3 DNA reads as TGTGCCTGGAGTGTTCTTCTCGGGGGGCAGTTCTTC.

V and J are TRBV19 and TRBJ2-7, with D perhaps TRBD2 (6 bases). Germline V gives CDR1 LNHDA, CDR2 SQIVND (reference sequence). Trimming took off 1 base at V and 3 bases at J, with 7 bases between the two ends. The CDR3 totals 13 residues. CDR3 coding DNA: TGTGCCAGTAGTATAGGTAGCGGCTACGAGCAGTACTTC. Translation gives CASSIGSGYEQYF.

The chain has TRBV29-1 and TRBJ1-2; a weak D match, TRBD1 (5 bases). Trimming removed 7 bases from V and 2 bases from J, with 14 bases in between. The CDR3 sequence is 13 residues long. CDR1 and CDR2 from the germline V gene are SQVTM and ANQGSEA. CDR3 region: CSAVTAKNYGYTF. CDR3 bases: TGCAGCGCCGTGACAGCAAAGAACTATGGCTACACCTTC.

V is TRBV7-8 and J is TRBJ2-7, with TRBD1 as a possible D gene (6 bases). V lost 6 bases to trimming and J lost 0 bases, with 15 bases between them. CDR1 and CDR2 (germline): SGHVS, FQNEAQ. The CDR3 length is 15 residues. The CDR3 DNA reads TGTGCCAGCAGACCAGGGGTCCTGAGCTCCTACGAGCAGTACTTC. As protein: CASRPGVLSSYEQYF.

The chain is built from TRBV30 and TRBJ1-4; TRBD1 is a possible D gene (5 bases). This CDR3 comprises 16 residues. The germline V and J ends were trimmed by 0 bases and 1 base, with 12 bases remaining between them. Germline V CDR1 and CDR2: GTSNPN, SVGIG (reference sequence). CDR3 amino acids: CAWSVGGVGTNEKLFF. The CDR3 DNA reads TGTGCCTGGAGTGTTGGAGGGGTCGGAACTAATGAAAAACTGTTTTTT.

This chain joins TRBV28 and TRBJ1-1; 10 positions agree with TRBD1. The CDR3 has 16 amino acids. The V gene's germline CDR1 is MDHEN and CDR2 SYDVKM. The V gene end was trimmed by 3 bases and the J gene end by 2 bases; junction bases not matched to a gene: 6. CDR3 in DNA: TGTGCCAGCAGTTTTACGGGACAGGGGTTCAACACTGAAGCTTTCTTT. Translating gives CASSFTGQGFNTEAFF. The full variable domain, completed using reference TRBV28 and TRBJ1-1, is DVKVTQSSRYLVKRTGEKVFLECVQDMDHENMFWYRQDPGLGLRLIYFSYDVKMKEKGDIPEGYSVSREKKERFSLILESASTNQTSMYLCASSFTGQGFNTEAFFGQGTRLTVV.

The chain employs TRBV28 and TRBJ2-1; no clear D gene. V was cut by 2 bases and J by 2 bases, with 7 bases left in between. Germline loops: CDR1 MDHEN, CDR2 SYDVKM. CDR3 length: 14 amino acids. The CDR3 DNA follows: TGTGCCAGCAGTTTACGACTGACCTACAATGAGCAGTTCTTC. Its translation: CASSLRLTYNEQFF.

Only one count was recorded for this clone. The chain couples TRBV11-2 to TRBJ2-1, with 8 bases fitting TRBD1. The V gene end was trimmed by 1 base and the J gene end by 3 bases; junction bases not matched to a gene: 5. The CDR3 consists of 16 residues. Per germline, CDR1 SGHAT and CDR2 FQNNGV. The CDR3 nucleotides are TGTGCCAGCAGCTTAGTCCCGGACAGGGTCTACAATGAGCAGTTCTTC. Its translation: CASSLVPDRVYNEQFF.